The rows below give T cell receptor beta chains drawn from one sample of a study of cytomegalovirus exposure and HLA in healthy donors. The protocol was immunoSEQ multiplex PCR, while the TCRdb copy is restricted to in-frame clones and leaves out a portion. Its table records tens of thousands of clones. The specimen sequenced was PBMCs. These receptors originate from a woman between 45 and 65 years old in good health and CMV-seropositive. Each CDR3 is given with its conserved first and last residue. A D gene is named only where the DNA matches it firmly.

TRBJ2-7,TRBV10-2,NA,CASSEAISSYEQYF,TGCGCCAGCAGTGAAGCAATATCCTCCTACGAGCAGTACTTC
TRBJ2-1,TRBV9,TRBD1,CASSVGAGQGSNEQFF,TGTGCCAGCAGCGTAGGAGCGGGACAGGGATCAAATGAGCAGTTCTTC
TRBJ1-6,TRBV30,NA,CAWSVTPGKISPLHF,TGTGCCTGGAGTGTAACGCCAGGGAAGATTTCACCCCTCCACTTT
TRBJ1-6,TRBV7-3,NA,CASSRTVNSPLHF,TGTGCCAGCAGCCGGACAGTTAATTCACCCCTCCACTTT
TRBJ2-5,TRBV6-1,NA,CASGQPQETQYF,TGTGCCAGCGGACAGCCCCAAGAGACCCAGTACTTC
TRBJ2-5,TRBV18,TRBD2,CASSPPGLGETQYF,TGTGCCAGCTCACCTCCGGGACTAGGGGAGACCCAGTACTTC
TRBJ2-7,TRBV5-1,NA,CASSLDYGSSYEQYF,TGCGCCAGCAGCCTGGATTACGGGAGCTCCTACGAGCAGTACTTC
TRBJ1-1,TRBV28,NA,CATPREGRPEAFF,TGTGCCACCCCAAGGGAGGGGAGGCCTGAAGCTTTCTTT
TRBJ1-5,TRBV11-2,NA,CASSLVAGNQPQHF,TGTGCCAGCAGCTTAGTGGCGGGGAATCAGCCCCAGCATTTT
TRBJ1-2,TRBV27,TRBD1,CASSSGQGANGYTF,TGTGCCAGCAGTTCGGGACAGGGGGCTAATGGCTACACCTTC
TRBJ1-2,TRBV27,TRBD1,CASSSPGQGRFGYTF,TGTGCCAGCAGTTCTCCGGGACAGGGGAGATTTGGCTACACCTTC
TRBJ2-7,TRBV15,NA,CATSHRQVSHEQYF,TGTGCCACCAGCCATCGACAGGTTTCCCACGAGCAGTACTTC
TRBJ2-3,TRBV5-6,NA,CASSLEGDATDTQYF,TGTGCCAGCAGCTTGGAGGGGGACGCCACAGATACGCAGTATTTT